Included here is one TCR beta chain sequence, with context. Antigen specificity is unknown. The data were obtained in a study of cytotoxic CD8 clonotypes in ibrutinib-treated CLL. The wider study: The average sample held roughly 250,000 productive templates and about 99,000 productive rearrangements.

Overall study findings and caveats: Sampling times (in sustained-remission versus progressing patients) were not the same.

The CDR3 totals 14 residues. V was cut by 5 bases and J by 5 bases, with 15 bases left in between. The V gene's germline CDR1 is SGHTA and CDR2 FQGNSA. TCRdb's copy holds only in-frame clones and misses some; the assay was immunoSEQ multiplex PCR. The data contain around 40,000 clones, 71% of them singletons. The specimen comprised PBMCs, sampled at disease progression, from a patient treated with ibrutinib. The source is a human donor with chronic lymphocytic leukemia. This chain uses TRBV7-2 with TRBJ1-2; tentative D call: TRBD1 (5 bases). The CDR3 sequence: CASSPPWGGYGYTF. The CDR3 region has the DNA TGTGCCAGCAGCCCCCCCTGGGGCGGGTATGGCTACACCTTC.